This TCR beta chain was observed in a study of T cell responses to AZD1222 COVID-19 vaccine. Findings and limits, study-wide: In a largely white British group with more females than males, clonal diversity was possibly underestimated. Unmutated regions of variants are reportedly targeted by nearly half of spike-specific TCRs. At baseline, seropositivity was found in only a handful of AZD1222 recipients.

Germline CDR1 reads MNHEY; CDR2 reads SVGAGI. The CDR3 is made up of 15 amino acids. V was clipped by 6 bases and J by 2 bases; unmatched bases: 6. The data were produced by immunoSEQ multiplex PCR, yet TCRdb's version contains in-frame clones alone and is incomplete. The sample has 95,000 to 150,000 clones, around 86% seen once. Concerning this clone itself: What it recognizes is unknown.

Sequenced here: peripheral blood, sampled on day 0 of AZD1222 vaccination. V usage is TRBV6-5 and J usage is TRBJ1-5, with 8 bases lining up with TRBD1. This receptor was identified in an adult in good health. The CDR3 is CASSRDRGGNQPQHF. The CDR3 DNA follows: TGTGCCAGCAGCCGTGACAGGGGCGGCAATCAGCCCCAGCATTTT.